This record covers a single T cell receptor beta chain. Its specific antigen is unknown. The input lacks base qualities; no much larger clone sits a single base away. This specimen belongs to a study of blood T cell repertoires in COVID-19 (dated by TCRdb to about 2020). About the investigation overall: Samples from collaborators originated in the United States, Italy and Spain and spanned both the acute and convalescent phases of COVID-19. The dataset comprised deeply sampled blood TCRbeta repertoires from subjects exposed to, actively infected with, or recovered from COVID-19. The samples were drawn from the first 160 participants of the ongoing ImmuneRACE study and from 1,254 subjects provided by 6 global collaborators. The prospective study material was composed of cDNA or gDNA derived from T cells, B-cell-depleted T cells, or PBMCs. HLA class I and class II types, where available, came from metadata supplied by the sample provider rather than from assay-based typing. Sample metadata almost always included a de-identified subject ID, COVID-19 status, age in years and sex. The repertoires were released in a freely available public database intended as a resource for research on the immune response to SARS-CoV-2.

Trimming at the junction amounts to 2 bases on V and 4 bases on J, and the germline ends lie 6 bases apart. The CDR3, from cysteine to phenylalanine, totals 13 residues. The only DNA kept is the CDR3, 39 bases in frame from the first base. The germline V gene gives CDR1 as MNHEY and CDR2 as SVGAGI. Overall study outcomes, separate from this receptor: The quantity of clinical and demographic metadata differed by source and by participant and was supplied without curation.

At one collaborating source in Seattle, patients were enrolled during active infection and were followed longitudinally through the course of disease. Each collaborating institution followed its own protocols to collect whole blood in K2EDTA tubes. For TCRbeta analysis, collaborators shipped samples in one of three forms: frozen whole blood, isolated PBMCs, or DNA extracted from either of those sample types. TCRbeta CDR3 regions were amplified from genomic DNA using the immunoSEQ Assay, a bias-controlled multiplex PCR. Per the authors' processing: The number of nucleated cells in each sample was estimated from the amplification of reference gene primers within the assay. Sequence reads were collapsed and filtered to measure the absolute abundance of every unique TCRbeta CDR3 rearrangement. Productive Simpson clonality was computed per sample as the square root of Simpson's diversity index over productive rearrangements. TCRdb holds this immuneACCESS table with in-frame rearrangements only. Some clones are missing; in checked studies, unresolved V genes explain under half, and the rest has no known cause. From that table come the V and J calls and clone size; the DNA was used to work out D and trimming. Across this sample there are 200,000 to 250,000 clones, with 70% to 90% seen only once. Over 2% of the sample goes to the ten largest clones.

Here the chain combines TRBV6-5 and TRBJ1-5; no D gene is confidently identified. Material for sequencing was peripheral blood. The source of this sequence is a woman aged 70-85 years with COVID-19, enrolled during active disease. CDR3 sequence: CASSYRENQPQHF. The DNA sequence is as follows: TGTGCCAGCAGTTACCGCGAGAATCAGCCCCAGCATTTT.